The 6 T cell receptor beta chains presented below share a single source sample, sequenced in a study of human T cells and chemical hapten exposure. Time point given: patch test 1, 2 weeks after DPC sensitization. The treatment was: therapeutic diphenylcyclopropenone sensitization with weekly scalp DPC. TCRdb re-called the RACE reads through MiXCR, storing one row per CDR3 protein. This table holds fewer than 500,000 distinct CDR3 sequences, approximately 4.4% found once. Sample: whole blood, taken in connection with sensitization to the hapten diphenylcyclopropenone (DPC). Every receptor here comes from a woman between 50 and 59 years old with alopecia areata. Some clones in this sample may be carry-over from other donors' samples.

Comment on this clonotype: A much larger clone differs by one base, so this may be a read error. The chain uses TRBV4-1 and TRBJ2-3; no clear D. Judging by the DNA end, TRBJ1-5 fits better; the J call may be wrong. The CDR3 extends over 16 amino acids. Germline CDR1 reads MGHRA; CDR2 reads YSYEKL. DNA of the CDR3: TGCGCCAGCAGCCAAGAAGGCCGCGAAAGTTCAGATACGCAGCATTTT. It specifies CASSQEGRESSDTQHF.

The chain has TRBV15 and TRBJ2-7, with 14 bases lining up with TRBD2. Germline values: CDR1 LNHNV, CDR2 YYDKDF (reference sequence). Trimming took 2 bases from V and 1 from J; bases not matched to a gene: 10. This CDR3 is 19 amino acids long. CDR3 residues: CATSRKRTGTSGRSYEQYF. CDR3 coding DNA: TGTGCCACCAGCAGAAAACGGACCGGGACTAGCGGGAGATCCTACGAGCAGTACTTC.

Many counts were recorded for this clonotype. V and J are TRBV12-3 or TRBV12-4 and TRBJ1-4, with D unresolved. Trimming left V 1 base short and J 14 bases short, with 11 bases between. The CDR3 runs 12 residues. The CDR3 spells CASSLGAMGLFF. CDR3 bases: TGTGCCAGCAGTTTAGGGGCTATGGGGCTGTTTTTT.

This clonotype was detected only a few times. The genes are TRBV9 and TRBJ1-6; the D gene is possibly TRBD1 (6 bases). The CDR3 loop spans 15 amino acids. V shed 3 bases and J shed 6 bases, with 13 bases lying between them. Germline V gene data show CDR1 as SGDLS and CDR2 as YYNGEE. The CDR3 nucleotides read TGTGCCAGCAGCGGACTGACAGGTCTTAATTCACCCCTCCACTTT. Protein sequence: CASSGLTGLNSPLHF.

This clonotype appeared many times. In nucleotides, the CDR3 is TGTGCCTGGAGTGCGAATAACTATGGCTACACCTTC. It is translated as CAWSANNYGYTF. V and J are TRBV30 and TRBJ1-2; D call uncertain. The CDR3 has 12 amino acids. Trimming pared 1 base from V and 1 base from J, leaving 4 bases between. The germline CDR1 and CDR2 sequences are GTSNPN and SVGIG (reference sequence).

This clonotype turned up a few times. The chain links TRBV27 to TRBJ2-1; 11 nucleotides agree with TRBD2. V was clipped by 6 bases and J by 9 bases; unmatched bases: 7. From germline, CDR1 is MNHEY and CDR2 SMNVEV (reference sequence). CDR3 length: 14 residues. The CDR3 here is CASRASGGRGEQFF. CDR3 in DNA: TGTGCCAGCAGGGCTAGCGGGGGGCGGGGTGAGCAGTTCTTC.